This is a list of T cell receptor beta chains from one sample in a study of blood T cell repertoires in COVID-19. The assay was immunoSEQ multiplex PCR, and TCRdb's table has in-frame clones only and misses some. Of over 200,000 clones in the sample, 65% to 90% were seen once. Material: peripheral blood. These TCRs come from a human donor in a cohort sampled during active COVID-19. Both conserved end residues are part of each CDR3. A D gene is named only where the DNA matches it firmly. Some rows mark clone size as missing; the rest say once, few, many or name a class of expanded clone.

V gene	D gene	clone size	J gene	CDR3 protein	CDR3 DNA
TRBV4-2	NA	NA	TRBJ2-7	CASSRRVGYEQYF	TGTGCCAGCAGCCGCCGCGTCGGGTACGAGCAGTACTTC
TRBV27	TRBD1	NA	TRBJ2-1	CASSVGQGAYNEQFF	TGTGCCAGCAGTGTGGGACAGGGGGCTTACAATGAGCAGTTCTTC
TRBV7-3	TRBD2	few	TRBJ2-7	CASSLLAGGRYEQYF	TGTGCCAGCAGTTTACTAGCGGGAGGGCGATACGAGCAGTACTTC
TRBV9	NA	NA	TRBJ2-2	CASSITSGAGELFF	TGTGCCAGCAGCATCACATCCGGGGCCGGGGAGCTGTTTTTT
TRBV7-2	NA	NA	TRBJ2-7	CASSLGSRAYEQYF	TGTGCCAGCAGCTTAGGATCGAGAGCCTACGAGCAGTACTTC
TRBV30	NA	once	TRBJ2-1	CAWSATRDNEQFF	TGTGCCTGGAGTGCGACTAGGGACAATGAGCAGTTCTTC
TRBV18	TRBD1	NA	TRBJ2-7	CASSPKGQGGHEQYF	TGTGCCAGCTCACCAAAGGGACAGGGGGGACACGAGCAGTACTTC
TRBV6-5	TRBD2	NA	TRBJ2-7	CASSYSFLAGYEQYF	TGTGCCAGCAGTTACTCGTTCCTAGCGGGGTACGAGCAGTACTTC
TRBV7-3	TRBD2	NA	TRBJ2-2	CASSLTSGRAGELFF	TGTGCCAGCAGCTTAACTAGCGGGAGGGCCGGGGAGCTGTTTTTT
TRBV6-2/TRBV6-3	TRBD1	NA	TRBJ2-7	CASSYFPRTGREQYF	TGTGCCAGCAGTTACTTTCCACGGACAGGAAGGGAGCAGTACTTC
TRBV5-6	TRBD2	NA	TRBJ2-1	CASSSSGREQFF	TGTGCCAGCAGCAGTAGCGGGAGAGAGCAGTTCTTC
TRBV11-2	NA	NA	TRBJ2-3	CASSLVASRSTDTQYF	TGTGCCAGCAGCTTAGTGGCTAGCCGAAGCACAGATACGCAGTATTTT
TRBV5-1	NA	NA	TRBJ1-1	CASSLAAGPEAFF	TGCGCCAGCAGTCTAGCTGCGGGTCCTGAAGCTTTCTTT